A selection of T cell receptor beta chains follows, all from one sample in a study of CD8+ T cells in alopecia areata. Sequencing used immunoSEQ multiplex PCR; TCRdb keeps in-frame clones, though not all of them. Of about 120,000 clones detected, less than 45% appear once; the ten largest clones hold 2.5% to 3.5%. Sequenced: CD4+ T cells sorted from blood. These receptors all stem from a human donor with alopecia areata. Each CDR3 is given with its conserved first and last residue. The order of the fields is V gene, D gene, clone size, J gene, CDR3 protein, CDR3 DNA. The D gene is left open where the match is weak. For some rows the clone size is stated as once, few or many, or as a class when expanded; others skip it.

>TRBV27|TRBD2|few|TRBJ2-3
CASKVVAGTADTQYF
TGTGCCAGCAAGGTGGTAGCGGGAACGGCAGATACGCAGTATTTT
>TRBV29-1|.|.|TRBJ1-5
CSGGGGLDQPQHF
TGCAGCGGCGGAGGGGGGTTAGATCAGCCCCAGCATTTT
>TRBV2|.|.|TRBJ1-5
CASSSRGPQHF
TGTGCCAGCAGTTCCCGGGGGCCCCAGCATTTT
>TRBV11-3|.|.|TRBJ2-7
CASSLGEVEQYF
TGTGCCAGCAGCCTAGGAGAAGTCGAGCAGTACTTC
>TRBV7-9|.|few|TRBJ2-5
CASSSRLETQYF
TGTGCCAGCAGCTCCCGGTTGGAGACCCAGTACTTC
>TRBV7-2|.|.|TRBJ2-7
CASSLAETASYEQYF
TGTGCCAGCAGCTTAGCGGAGACAGCTAGCTACGAGCAGTACTTC
>TRBV6-6|.|.|TRBJ1-2
CASSDTYYGYTF
TGTGCCAGCAGTGACACATACTATGGCTACACCTTC
>TRBV6-5|TRBD1|few|TRBJ1-5
CASSVQGVDQPQHF
TGTGCCAGCAGTGTACAGGGGGTTGATCAGCCCCAGCATTTT
>TRBV29-1|.|.|TRBJ2-1
CSVDRAGRNEQFF
TGCAGCGTTGATCGCGCAGGGAGGAATGAGCAGTTCTTC
>TRBV28|TRBD2|.|TRBJ2-1
CASGDLTSGRNNEQFF
TGTGCCAGCGGTGATCTGACTAGCGGGAGAAACAATGAGCAGTTCTTC
>TRBV28|.|.|TRBJ1-5
CASSSPGTGIQPQHF
TGTGCCAGCAGTTCCCCCGGGACGGGGATTCAGCCCCAGCATTTT
>TRBV4-3|TRBD1|few|TRBJ2-1
CASSQDRSGEQFF
TGCGCCAGCAGCCAGGACAGGTCTGGTGAGCAGTTCTTC
>TRBV4-3|.|many|TRBJ2-2
CASSQDDYTGELFF
TGCGCCAGCAGCCAAGATGATTACACCGGGGAGCTGTTTTTT
>TRBV9|.|few|TRBJ2-7
CASSPQRQGMYEQYF
TGTGCCAGCAGCCCTCAGAGGCAGGGGATGTACGAGCAGTACTTC
>TRBV7-8|.|.|TRBJ2-5
CATSPRATQYF
TGTGCCACCTCGCCAAGGGCGACCCAGTACTTC
>TRBV21-1|.|few|TRBJ2-7
CASRTGTSYEQYF
TGTGCCAGCCGGACAGGGACCTCCTACGAGCAGTACTTC
>TRBV5-1|TRBD1|few|TRBJ2-3
CASSLATGVVDTQYF
TGCGCCAGCAGCTTGGCGACAGGGGTTGTAGATACGCAGTATTTT
>TRBV6-5|TRBD2|.|TRBJ2-1
CASRKGLAGVVEQFF
TGTGCCAGCAGGAAGGGACTAGCGGGAGTCGTTGAGCAGTTCTTC
>TRBV19|TRBD2|.|TRBJ2-7
CATRRGGTEDEQYF
TGTGCCACGCGGCGGGGAGGGACCGAGGACGAGCAGTACTTC
>TRBV2|.|few|TRBJ2-3
CASSPFGGTDTQYF
TGTGCCAGCAGTCCGTTCGGAGGGACAGATACGCAGTATTTT
>TRBV29-1|TRBD2|.|TRBJ2-1
CSVHLLAGVAYNEQFF
TGCAGCGTACACTTACTAGCGGGAGTTGCATACAATGAGCAGTTCTTC
>TRBV27|.|.|TRBJ2-5
CASSLFTGEETQYF
TGTGCCAGCAGTTTATTCACAGGTGAAGAGACCCAGTACTTC
>TRBV29-1|.|.|TRBJ1-1
CSVEGRQRTEAFF
TGCAGCGTTGAAGGCCGACAGAGGACTGAAGCTTTCTTT
>TRBV7-8|.|few|TRBJ1-5
CASSQVHGGNQPQHF
TGTGCCAGCAGCCAGGTACACGGAGGCAATCAGCCCCAGCATTTT
>TRBV11-2|.|.|TRBJ2-1
CASSLARASYNEQFF
TGTGCCAGCAGCTTAGCACGTGCTTCTTACAATGAGCAGTTCTTC
>TRBV7-3|TRBD1|.|TRBJ2-7
CASSPGQGIYEQYF
TGTGCCAGCAGCCCGGGACAGGGAATCTACGAGCAGTACTTC
>TRBV29-1|.|.|TRBJ1-1
CSVNPGFNTEAFF
TGCAGCGTCAACCCGGGATTCAACACTGAAGCTTTCTTT
>TRBV29-1|.|few|TRBJ2-1
CSTRGDSSYNEQFF
TGCAGCACCCGTGGGGACTCCTCCTACAATGAGCAGTTCTTC
>TRBV29-1|.|.|TRBJ2-3
CSVGGRTTDTQYF
TGCAGCGTTGGGGGCAGAACCACAGATACGCAGTATTTT
>TRBV29-1|TRBD1|.|TRBJ2-7
CSGGTGGRYEQYF
TGCAGCGGTGGGACAGGGGGCCGCTACGAGCAGTACTTC
>TRBV28|.|.|TRBJ1-2
CASSDRFNYGYTF
TGTGCCAGCAGTGACAGGTTTAACTATGGCTACACCTTC
>TRBV11-2|.|.|TRBJ2-2
CASSLDRAAGELFF
TGTGCCAGCAGCTTAGACAGGGCAGCCGGGGAGCTGTTTTTT
>TRBV6-5|.|.|TRBJ2-7
CASSSVGSYEQYF
TGTGCCAGCAGCAGTGTAGGGTCCTACGAGCAGTACTTC
>TRBV27|TRBD1|few|TRBJ2-1
CASRTGQGRQFF
TGTGCCAGCAGAACGGGACAGGGCAGACAGTTCTTC
>TRBV2|TRBD2|.|TRBJ2-7
CASRTSGSTSSTPF
TGTGCCAGCAGAACTAGCGGGAGTACGAGCAGTACTCCCTTC
>TRBV29-1|.|.|TRBJ1-2
CSVEQVYGYTF
TGCAGCGTTGAACAGGTCTATGGCTACACCTTC
>TRBV28|TRBD1|few|TRBJ2-7
CASISHTTGSYEQYF
TGTGCCAGCATATCACATACGACAGGGTCCTACGAGCAGTACTTC
>TRBV23-1|.|.|TRBJ2-3
CASSHDRSPYTDTQYF
TGCGCCAGCAGCCACGACAGGTCCCCATACACAGATACGCAGTATTTT
>TRBV28|TRBD1|few|TRBJ2-4
CASSPQGATNIQYF
TGTGCCAGCAGTCCCCAGGGGGCAACGAACATTCAGTACTTC
>TRBV29-1|.|.|TRBJ1-1
CSVVRQQNTEAFF
TGCAGCGTTGTTCGGCAGCAGAACACTGAAGCTTTCTTT
>TRBV7-6|.|.|TRBJ2-7
CASSLRSGRDYEQYF
TGTGCCAGCAGCTTACGGTCGGGCCGGGACTACGAGCAGTACTTC
>TRBV6-6|.|.|TRBJ2-2
CASSGGVSNTGELFF
TGTGCCAGCTCCGGAGGGGTATCGAACACCGGGGAGCTGTTTTTT
>TRBV5-1|.|few|TRBJ1-2
CASMSPDQGSRGYTF
TGCGCCAGCATGTCCCCGGATCAAGGTTCGCGTGGCTACACCTTC
>TRBV5-1|TRBD2|once|TRBJ2-7
CASSWGGEQYF
TGCGCCAGCAGCTGGGGGGGCGAGCAGTACTTC
>TRBV7-2|.|few|TRBJ1-4
CASSSRKGRPETGKLFF
TGTGCCAGCAGCTCACGGAAAGGACGGCCCGAAACTGGAAAACTGTTTTTT
>TRBV7-3|TRBD2|.|TRBJ2-3
CASSRTSGMLGDTQYF
TGTGCCAGCAGCCGGACTAGCGGGATGCTTGGGGATACGCAGTATTTT
>TRBV18|TRBD1|.|TRBJ1-3
CASSPPSGGLGNTIYF
TGTGCCAGCTCACCACCGTCAGGGGGCCTTGGAAACACCATATATTTT
>TRBV2|TRBD2|.|TRBJ2-5
CASQVASGGTQYF
TGTGCCAGCCAGGTCGCTAGCGGGGGGACCCAGTACTTC
>TRBV4-3|.|once|TRBJ2-7
CASSQEGRSYEQYF
TGCGCCAGCAGCCAAGAGGGTAGATCCTACGAGCAGTACTTC
>TRBV4-2|TRBD2|.|TRBJ2-1
CASSQDTGGGRNEQFF
TGTGCCAGCAGCCAAGATACTGGCGGGGGGAGAAATGAGCAGTTCTTC
>TRBV30|.|few|TRBJ1-5
CAWSVNSNQPQHF
TGTGCCTGGAGTGTAAACAGCAATCAGCCCCAGCATTTT
>TRBV2|.|few|TRBJ2-3
CAGNREVTDTQYF
TGTGCCGGAAACAGGGAGGTCACAGATACGCAGTATTTT
>TRBV29-1|TRBD2|few|TRBJ2-7
CSVQAGGWEQYF
TGCAGCGTACAAGCGGGAGGGTGGGAGCAGTACTTC
>TRBV2|.|.|TRBJ2-5
CASSVAEETQYF
TGTGCCAGCAGTGTTGCGGAAGAGACCCAGTACTTC
>TRBV19|TRBD1|few|TRBJ2-1
CASSITGQGHNEQFF
TGTGCCAGTAGTATTACGGGACAGGGACACAATGAGCAGTTCTTC
>TRBV29-1|.|.|TRBJ1-3
CSVVEDSGNTIYF
TGCAGCGTTGTTGAGGATTCGGGAAACACCATATATTTT
>TRBV5-1|TRBD2|.|TRBJ2-1
CASSLGLAGVGEQFF
TGCGCCAGCAGCTTGGGTCTAGCGGGAGTAGGGGAGCAGTTCTTC
>TRBV7-2|.|.|TRBJ2-1
CASSLSRENNEQFF
TGTGCCAGCAGCCTGTCCCGGGAGAACAATGAGCAGTTCTTC
>TRBV27|TRBD2|once|TRBJ2-7
CASSSPGLLGYEQYF
TGTGCCAGCAGTTCCCCGGGACTACTGGGGTACGAGCAGTACTTC